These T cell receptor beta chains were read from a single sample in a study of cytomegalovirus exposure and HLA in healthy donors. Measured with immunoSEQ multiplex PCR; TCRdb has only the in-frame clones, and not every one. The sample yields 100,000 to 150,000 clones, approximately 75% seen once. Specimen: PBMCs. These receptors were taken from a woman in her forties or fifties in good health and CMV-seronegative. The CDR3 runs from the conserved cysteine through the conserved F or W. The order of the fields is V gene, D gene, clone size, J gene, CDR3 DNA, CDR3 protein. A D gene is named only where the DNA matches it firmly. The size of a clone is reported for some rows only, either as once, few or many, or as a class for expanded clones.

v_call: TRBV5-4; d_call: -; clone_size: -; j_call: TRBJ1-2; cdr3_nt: TGTGCCAGCCTTCCGGAGGGCGGCATTGCGAACACCTTC; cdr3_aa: CASLPEGGIANTF
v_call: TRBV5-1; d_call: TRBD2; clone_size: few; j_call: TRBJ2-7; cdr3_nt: TGCGCCAGCAGCTTGGGGCTAGCGGGAACCTACGAGCAGTACTTC; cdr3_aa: CASSLGLAGTYEQYF
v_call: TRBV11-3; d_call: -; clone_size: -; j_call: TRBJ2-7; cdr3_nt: TGTGCCAGCTTGCGATCGGGGGAGGACGAGCAGTACTTC; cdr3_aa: CASLRSGEDEQYF
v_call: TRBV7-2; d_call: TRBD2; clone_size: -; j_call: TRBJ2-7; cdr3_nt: TGTGCCAGCAGCACGTCGGGGGGTCCCACCTACGAGCAGTACTTC; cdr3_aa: CASSTSGGPTYEQYF
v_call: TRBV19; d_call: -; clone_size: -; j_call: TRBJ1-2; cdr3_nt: TGTGCCAGTAGTATTCTCGACTTCACGGGTAACTATGGCTACACCTTC; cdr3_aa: CASSILDFTGNYGYTF
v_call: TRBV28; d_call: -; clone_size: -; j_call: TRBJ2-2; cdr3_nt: TGTGCCAGCAGAAGCACGGGGACCGGGGAGCTGTTTTTT; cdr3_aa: CASRSTGTGELFF
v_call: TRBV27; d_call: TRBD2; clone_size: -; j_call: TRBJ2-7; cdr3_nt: TGTGCCAGCAGTTTATCGTCGACGTCCAGCGGGACCCCCTACGAGCAGTACTTC; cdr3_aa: CASSLSSTSSGTPYEQYF
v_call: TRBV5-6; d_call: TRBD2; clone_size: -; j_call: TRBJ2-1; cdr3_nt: TGTGCCAGCACCCTACTAGCGGGAGTGTTCGATGAGCAGTTCTTC; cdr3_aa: CASTLLAGVFDEQFF
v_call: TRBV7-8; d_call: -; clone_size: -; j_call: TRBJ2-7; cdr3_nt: TGTGCCAGCAGCTTAATTCGGGAATCCTACGAGCAGTACTTC; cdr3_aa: CASSLIRESYEQYF
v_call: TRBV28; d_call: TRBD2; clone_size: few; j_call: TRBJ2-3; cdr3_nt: TGTGCCAGCAGTCTCCTAGCGGGGGTCACAGATACGCAGTATTTT; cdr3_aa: CASSLLAGVTDTQYF
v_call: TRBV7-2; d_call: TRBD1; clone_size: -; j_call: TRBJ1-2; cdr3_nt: TGTGCCAGCAGCTTAACAGGGGGCGCGGTAAAGAGTGGCTACACCTTC; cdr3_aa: CASSLTGGAVKSGYTF
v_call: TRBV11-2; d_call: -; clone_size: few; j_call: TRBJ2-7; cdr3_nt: TGTGCCAGCAGCTTAAGTGGCGCGGAAACCTACGAGCAGTACTTC; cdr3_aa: CASSLSGAETYEQYF
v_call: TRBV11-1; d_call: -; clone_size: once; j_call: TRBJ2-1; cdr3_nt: TGTGCCAGCAGTCGACAGAACAATGAGCAGTTCTTC; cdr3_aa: CASSRQNNEQFF
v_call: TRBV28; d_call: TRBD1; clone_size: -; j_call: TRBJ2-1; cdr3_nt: TGTGCCAGCAGTTCCCACTGGACAGGGAACAATGAGCAGTTCTTC; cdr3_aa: CASSSHWTGNNEQFF
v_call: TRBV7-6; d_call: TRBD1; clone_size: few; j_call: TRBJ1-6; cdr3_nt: TGTGCCAGCAGCCCGATAGGGACAGAAAGTAATTCACCCCTCCACTTT; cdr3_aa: CASSPIGTESNSPLHF
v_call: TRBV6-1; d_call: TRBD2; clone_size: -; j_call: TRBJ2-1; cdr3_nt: TGTGCCAGCAGTGAATTGCATGGCGGCGGGAGAGGTGTCGATGAGCAGTTCTTC; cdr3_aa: CASSELHGGGRGVDEQFF
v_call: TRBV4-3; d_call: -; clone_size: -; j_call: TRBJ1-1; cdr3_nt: TGCGCCAGCAGCCAAGACAGGGGCACTGAAGCTTTCTTT; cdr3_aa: CASSQDRGTEAFF
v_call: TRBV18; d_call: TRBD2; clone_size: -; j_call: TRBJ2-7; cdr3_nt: TGTGCCAGCTCACGGGGACTAGCGGGAGTATCCGAGCAGTACTTC; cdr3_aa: CASSRGLAGVSEQYF
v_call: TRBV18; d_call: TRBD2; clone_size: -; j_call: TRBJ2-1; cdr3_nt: TGTGCCAGCGGGGTAGCGGGAGTCTACAATGAGCAGTTCTTC; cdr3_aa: CASGVAGVYNEQFF
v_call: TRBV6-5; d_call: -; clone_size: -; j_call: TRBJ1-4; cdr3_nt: TGTGCCAGCAGTTACTCGACCCCACAGAATAATGAAAAACTGTTTTTT; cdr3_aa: CASSYSTPQNNEKLFF
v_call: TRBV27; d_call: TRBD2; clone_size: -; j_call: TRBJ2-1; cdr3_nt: TGTGCCAGCACTCCCACTAGCGGGGACGCCTACAATGAGCAGTTCTTC; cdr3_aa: CASTPTSGDAYNEQFF
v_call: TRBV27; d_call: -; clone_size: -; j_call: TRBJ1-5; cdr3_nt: TGTGCCAGCAGTTTCTCGTTCAATCAGCCCCAGCATTTT; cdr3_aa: CASSFSFNQPQHF
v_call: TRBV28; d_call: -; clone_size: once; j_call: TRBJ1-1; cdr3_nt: TGTGCCAGCAGTTTGTCGGGAAACACTGAAGCTTTCTTT; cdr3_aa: CASSLSGNTEAFF
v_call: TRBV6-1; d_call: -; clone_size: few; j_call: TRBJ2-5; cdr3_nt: TGTGCCAGCACCCTCCAAGAGACCCAGTACTTC; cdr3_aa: CASTLQETQYF
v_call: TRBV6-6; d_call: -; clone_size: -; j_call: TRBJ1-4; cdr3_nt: TGTGCCAGCAGGGCGGGGGCAACTAATGAAAAACTGTTTTTT; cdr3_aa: CASRAGATNEKLFF
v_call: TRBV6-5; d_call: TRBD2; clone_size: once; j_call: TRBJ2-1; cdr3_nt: TGTGCCAGCAGTTACTTAACCGGGGGGGGTGAGCAGTTCTTC; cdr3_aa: CASSYLTGGGEQFF
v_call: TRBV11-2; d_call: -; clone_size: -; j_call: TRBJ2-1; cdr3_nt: TGTGCCAGCAGCTTTTCCCGACTAGAAGATGAGCAGTTCTTC; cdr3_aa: CASSFSRLEDEQFF
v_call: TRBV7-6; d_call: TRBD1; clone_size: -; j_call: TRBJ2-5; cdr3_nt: TGTGCCAGCAGCCCCCGGACAGGGGAAGAGACCCAGTACTTC; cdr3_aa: CASSPRTGEETQYF
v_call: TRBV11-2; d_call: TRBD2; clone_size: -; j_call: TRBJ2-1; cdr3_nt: TGTGCCAGCAGCTTAGGTCTCGGTTTAGCGGGAGAATGGGATGAGCAGTTCTTC; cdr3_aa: CASSLGLGLAGEWDEQFF
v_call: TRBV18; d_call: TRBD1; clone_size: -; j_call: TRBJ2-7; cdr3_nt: TGTGCCAGCTCAACCGACAGGGGGCCAATAACCTACGAGCAGTACTTC; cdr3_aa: CASSTDRGPITYEQYF
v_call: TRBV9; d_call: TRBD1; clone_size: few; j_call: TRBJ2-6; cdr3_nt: TGTGCCAGCAGCGCGACGGACAGGGACTCTGGGGCCAACGTCCTGACTTTC; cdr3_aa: CASSATDRDSGANVLTF
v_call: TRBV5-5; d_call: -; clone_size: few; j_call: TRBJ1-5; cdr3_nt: TGTGCCAGCAGTTTCGATGACAGAAACAATCAGCCCCAGCATTTT; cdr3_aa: CASSFDDRNNQPQHF
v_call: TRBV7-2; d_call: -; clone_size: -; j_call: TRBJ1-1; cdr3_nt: TGTGCCAGCAGCTTGGCAGTAAGTAACACTGAAGCTTTCTTT; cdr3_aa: CASSLAVSNTEAFF
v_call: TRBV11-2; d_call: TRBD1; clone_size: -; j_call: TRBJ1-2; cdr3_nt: TGTGCCAGCAGCCGCCGGGACAGAAACTATGGCTACACCTTC; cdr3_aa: CASSRRDRNYGYTF
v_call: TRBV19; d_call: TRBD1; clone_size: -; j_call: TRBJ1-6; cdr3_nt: TGTGCCAGTAGTGACAATGGACAGGGCACTTCACCCCTCCACTTT; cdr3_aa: CASSDNGQGTSPLHF
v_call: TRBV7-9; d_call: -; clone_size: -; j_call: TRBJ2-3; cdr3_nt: TGTGCCAGCAGCTCGTCAGGGACTAGCACAGATACGCAGTATTTT; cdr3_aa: CASSSSGTSTDTQYF
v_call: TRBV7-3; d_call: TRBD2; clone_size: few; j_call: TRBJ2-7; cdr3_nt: TGTGCCAGCAGCTTCGGGACTAGCGGCTACGAGCAGTACTTC; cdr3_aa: CASSFGTSGYEQYF
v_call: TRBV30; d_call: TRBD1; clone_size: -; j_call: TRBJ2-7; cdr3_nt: TGTGCCTGGAGACCCCGGGACAGGGAGGGCGAGCAGTACTTC; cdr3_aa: CAWRPRDREGEQYF
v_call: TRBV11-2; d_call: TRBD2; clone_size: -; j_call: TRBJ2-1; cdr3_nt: TGTGCCAGCAGCTCCGCCCCCGGCAGCGGGAGATCGAGTGAGCAGTTCTTC; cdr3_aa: CASSSAPGSGRSSEQFF
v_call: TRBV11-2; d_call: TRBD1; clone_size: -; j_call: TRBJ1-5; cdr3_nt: TGTGCCAGGAGGGACAGGTGGTTAGGGGGGGATCAGCCCCAGCATTTT; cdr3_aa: CARRDRWLGGDQPQHF
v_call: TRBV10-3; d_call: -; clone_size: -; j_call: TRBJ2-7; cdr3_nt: TGTGCCCCGTGGGGCCCTAAGCAGTACTTC; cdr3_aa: CAPWGPKQYF
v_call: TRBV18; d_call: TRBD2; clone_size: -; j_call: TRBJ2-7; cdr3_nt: TGTGCCAGCTCACCACCGGGGGGGGGATCAAGCTCCTACGAGCAGTACTTC; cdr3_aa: CASSPPGGGSSSYEQYF
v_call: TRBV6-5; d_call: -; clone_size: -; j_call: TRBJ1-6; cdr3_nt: TGTGCCAGCAGTGTGGGGGCGCTTAATAATTCACCCCTCCACTTT; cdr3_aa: CASSVGALNNSPLHF